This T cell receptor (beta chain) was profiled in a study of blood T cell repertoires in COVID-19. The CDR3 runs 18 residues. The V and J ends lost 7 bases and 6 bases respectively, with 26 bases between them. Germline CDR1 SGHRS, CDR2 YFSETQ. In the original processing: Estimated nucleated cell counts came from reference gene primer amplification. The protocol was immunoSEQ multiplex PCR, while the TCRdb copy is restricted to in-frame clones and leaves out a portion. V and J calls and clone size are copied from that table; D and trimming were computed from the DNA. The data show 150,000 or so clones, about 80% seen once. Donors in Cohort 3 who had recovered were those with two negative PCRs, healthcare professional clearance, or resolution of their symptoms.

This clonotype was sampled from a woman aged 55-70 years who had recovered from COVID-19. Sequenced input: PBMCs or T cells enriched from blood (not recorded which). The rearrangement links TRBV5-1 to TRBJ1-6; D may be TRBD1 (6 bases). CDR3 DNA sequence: TGCGCCAGCCTGGCACCGGGACAAAGCTTAGCAATTAATTCACCCCTCCACTTT. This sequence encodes CASLAPGQSLAINSPLHF. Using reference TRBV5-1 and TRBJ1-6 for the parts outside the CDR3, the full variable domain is KAGVTQTPRYLIKTRGQQVTLSCSPISGHRSVSWYQQTPGQGLQFLFEYFSETQRNKGNFPGRFSGRQFSNSRSEMNVSTLELGDSALYLCASLAPGQSLAINSPLHFGNGTRLTVT.